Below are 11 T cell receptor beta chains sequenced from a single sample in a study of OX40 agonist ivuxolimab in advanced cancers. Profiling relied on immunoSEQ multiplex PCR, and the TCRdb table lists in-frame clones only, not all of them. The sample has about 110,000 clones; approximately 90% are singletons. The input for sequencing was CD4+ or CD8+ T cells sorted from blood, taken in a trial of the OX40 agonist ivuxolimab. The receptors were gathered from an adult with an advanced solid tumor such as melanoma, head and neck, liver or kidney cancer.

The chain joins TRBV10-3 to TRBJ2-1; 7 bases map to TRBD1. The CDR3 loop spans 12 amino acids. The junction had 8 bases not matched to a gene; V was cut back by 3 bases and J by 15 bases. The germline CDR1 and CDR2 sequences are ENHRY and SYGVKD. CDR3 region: CAISEGTVRRFF. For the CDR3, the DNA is TGTGCCATCAGTGAAGGGACAGTCCGGCGGTTCTTC.

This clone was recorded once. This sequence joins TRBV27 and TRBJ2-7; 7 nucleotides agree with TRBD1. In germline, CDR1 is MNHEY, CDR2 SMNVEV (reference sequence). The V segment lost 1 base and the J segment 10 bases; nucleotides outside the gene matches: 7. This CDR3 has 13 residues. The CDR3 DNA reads TGTGCCAGCAGTTTATTCCTGACAGGGTATCAGTACTTC. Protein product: CASSLFLTGYQYF.

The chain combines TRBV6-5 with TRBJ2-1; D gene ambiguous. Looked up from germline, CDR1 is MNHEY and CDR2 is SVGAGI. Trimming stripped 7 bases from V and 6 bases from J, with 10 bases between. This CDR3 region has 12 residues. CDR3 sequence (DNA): TGTGCCAGCATAAAAAGGAGCAATGAGCAGTTCTTC. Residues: CASIKRSNEQFF.

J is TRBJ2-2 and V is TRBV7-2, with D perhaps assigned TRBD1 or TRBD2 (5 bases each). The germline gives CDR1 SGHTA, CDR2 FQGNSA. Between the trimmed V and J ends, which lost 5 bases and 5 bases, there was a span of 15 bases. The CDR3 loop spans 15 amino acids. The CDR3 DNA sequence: TGTGCCAGCAGCCTGAAGATGGGGGAGACCGGGGAGCTGTTTTTT. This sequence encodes CASSLKMGETGELFF. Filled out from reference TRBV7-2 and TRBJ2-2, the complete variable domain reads GAGVSQSPSNKVTEKGKDVELRCDPISGHTALYWYRQSLGQGLEFLIYFQGNSAPDKSGLPSDRFSAERTGGSVSTLTIQRTQQEDSAVYLCASSLKMGETGELFFGEGSRLTVL.

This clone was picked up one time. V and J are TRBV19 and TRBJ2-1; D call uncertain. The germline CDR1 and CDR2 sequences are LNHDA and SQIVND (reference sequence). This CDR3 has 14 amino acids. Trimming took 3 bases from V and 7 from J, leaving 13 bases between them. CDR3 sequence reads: CASSIRISRNEQFF. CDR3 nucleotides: TGTGCCAGTAGTATCCGAATAAGTAGAAATGAGCAGTTCTTC.

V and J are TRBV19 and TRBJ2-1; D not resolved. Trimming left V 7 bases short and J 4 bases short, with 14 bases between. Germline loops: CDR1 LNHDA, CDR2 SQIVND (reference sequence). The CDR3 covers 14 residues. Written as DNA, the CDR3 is TGTGCCAGTACTCCGGGCCATAATTACAATGAGCAGTTCTTC. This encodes CASTPGHNYNEQFF.

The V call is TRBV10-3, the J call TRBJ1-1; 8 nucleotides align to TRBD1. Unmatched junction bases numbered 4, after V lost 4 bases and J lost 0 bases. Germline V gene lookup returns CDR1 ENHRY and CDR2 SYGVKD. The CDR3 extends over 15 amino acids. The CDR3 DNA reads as TGTGCCATCAGTGTGGACAGGGCCCTGAACACTGAAGCTTTCTTT. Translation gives CAISVDRALNTEAFF.

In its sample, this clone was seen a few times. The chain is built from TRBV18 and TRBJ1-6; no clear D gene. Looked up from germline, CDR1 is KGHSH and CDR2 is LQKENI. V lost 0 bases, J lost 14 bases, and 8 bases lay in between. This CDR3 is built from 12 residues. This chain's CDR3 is CASSPPIPALHF. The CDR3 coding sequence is TGTGCCAGCTCACCACCGATCCCGGCCCTCCACTTT.

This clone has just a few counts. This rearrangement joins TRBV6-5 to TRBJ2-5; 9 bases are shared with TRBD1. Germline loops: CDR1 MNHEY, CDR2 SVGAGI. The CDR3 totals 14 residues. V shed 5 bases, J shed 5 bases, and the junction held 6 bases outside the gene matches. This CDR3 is CASSDGQGTETQYF. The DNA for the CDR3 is TGTGCCAGCAGTGACGGACAGGGGACGGAGACCCAGTACTTC.

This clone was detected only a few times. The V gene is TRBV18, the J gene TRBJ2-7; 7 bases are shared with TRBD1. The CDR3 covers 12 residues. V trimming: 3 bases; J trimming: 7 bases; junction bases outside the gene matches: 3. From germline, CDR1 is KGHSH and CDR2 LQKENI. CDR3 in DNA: TGTGCCAGCTCACCCGGGACAGCAGAGCAGTACTTC. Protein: CASSPGTAEQYF. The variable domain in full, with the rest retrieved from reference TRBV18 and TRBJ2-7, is NAGVMQNPRHLVRRRGQEARLRCSPMKGHSHVYWYRQLPEEGLKFMVYLQKENIIDESGMPKERFSAEFPKEGPSILRIQQVVRGDSAAYFCASSPGTAEQYFGPGTRLTVT.

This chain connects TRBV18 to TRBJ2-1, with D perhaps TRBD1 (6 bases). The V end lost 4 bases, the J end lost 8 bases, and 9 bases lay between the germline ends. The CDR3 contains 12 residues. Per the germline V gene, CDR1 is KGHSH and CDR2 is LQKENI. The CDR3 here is CASSQNRDEQFF. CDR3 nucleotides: TGTGCCAGCTCACAGAACAGGGATGAGCAGTTCTTC.